The entry below gives a single T cell receptor beta chain sequence along with its context. Its antigen remains unidentified. This sample is drawn from a study of T cell responses to AZD1222 COVID-19 vaccine. Clones were sequenced by immunoSEQ multiplex PCR, and TCRdb holds only the in-frame ones, with some missing. The sample consists of approximately 150,000 clones, around 92% of them appearing once. Study conclusions and caveats: Unmutated variant regions are reportedly targeted by nearly half of spike-specific TCRs. Dominant CD4 TCR responses targeted spike regions 160-218 and 743-854. Donors were mostly white British, more females; clonal diversity possibly underestimated.

The CDR3 sequence is 17 residues long. V was cut by 3 bases and J by 2 bases, with 19 bases left in between. Germline values: CDR1 SGHRS, CDR2 YFSETQ. This TCR derives from an adult who had recovered from COVID-19. Source: peripheral blood, taken after recovery from COVID-19. The chain employs TRBV5-1 and TRBJ2-3; D not certain. The CDR3 nucleotides read TGCGCCAGCAGCTCTCCCCAGCCGGGCGGCTTCACAGATACGCAGTATTTT. Protein sequence: CASSSPQPGGFTDTQYF. Complete variable domain (other parts from reference TRBV5-1 and TRBJ2-3): KAGVTQTPRYLIKTRGQQVTLSCSPISGHRSVSWYQQTPGQGLQFLFEYFSETQRNKGNFPGRFSGRQFSNSRSEMNVSTLELGDSALYLCASSSPQPGGFTDTQYFGPGTRLTVL.